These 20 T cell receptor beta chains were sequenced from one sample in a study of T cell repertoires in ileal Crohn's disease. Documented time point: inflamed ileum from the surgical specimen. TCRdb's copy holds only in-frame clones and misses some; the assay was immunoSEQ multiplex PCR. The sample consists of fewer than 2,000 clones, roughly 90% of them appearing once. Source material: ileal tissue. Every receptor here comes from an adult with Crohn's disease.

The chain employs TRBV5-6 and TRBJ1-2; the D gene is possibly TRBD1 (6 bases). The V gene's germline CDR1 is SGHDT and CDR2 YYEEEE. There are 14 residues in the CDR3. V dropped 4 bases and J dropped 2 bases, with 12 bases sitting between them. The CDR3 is CASSLYRANYGYTF. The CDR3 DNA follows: TGTGCCAGCAGCCTGTACAGGGCGAACTATGGCTACACCTTC.

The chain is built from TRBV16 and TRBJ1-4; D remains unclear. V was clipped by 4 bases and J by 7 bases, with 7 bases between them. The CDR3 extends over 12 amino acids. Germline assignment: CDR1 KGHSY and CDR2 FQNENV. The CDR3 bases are TGTGCCAGCAGCCCCCTTGGTGAAAAACTGTTTTTT. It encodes CASSPLGEKLFF.

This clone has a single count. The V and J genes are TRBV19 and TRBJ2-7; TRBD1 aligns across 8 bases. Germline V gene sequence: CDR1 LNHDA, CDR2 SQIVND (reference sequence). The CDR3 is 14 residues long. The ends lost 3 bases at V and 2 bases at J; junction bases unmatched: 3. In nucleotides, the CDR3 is TGTGCCAGTAGTATCGACAGGGGTCCCTACGAGCAGTACTTC. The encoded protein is CASSIDRGPYEQYF. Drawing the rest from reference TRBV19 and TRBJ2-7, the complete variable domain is DGGITQSPKYLFRKEGQNVTLSCEQNLNHDAMYWYRQDPGQGLRLIYYSQIVNDFQKGDIAEGYSVSREKKESFPLTVTSAQKNPTAFYLCASSIDRGPYEQYFGPGTRLTVT.

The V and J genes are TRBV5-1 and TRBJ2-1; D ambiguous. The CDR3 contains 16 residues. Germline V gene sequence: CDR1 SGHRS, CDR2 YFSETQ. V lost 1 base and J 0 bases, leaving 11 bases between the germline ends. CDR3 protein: CASSLQATSSYNEQFF. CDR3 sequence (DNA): TGCGCCAGCAGCTTGCAGGCTACGAGCTCCTACAATGAGCAGTTCTTC.

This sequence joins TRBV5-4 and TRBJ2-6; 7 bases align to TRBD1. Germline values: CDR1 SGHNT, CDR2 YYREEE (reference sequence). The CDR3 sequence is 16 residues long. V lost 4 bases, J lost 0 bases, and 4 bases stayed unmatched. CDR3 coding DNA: TGTGCCAGCAGCCCGGACAGGACCTCTGGGGCCAACGTCCTGACTTTC. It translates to CASSPDRTSGANVLTF.

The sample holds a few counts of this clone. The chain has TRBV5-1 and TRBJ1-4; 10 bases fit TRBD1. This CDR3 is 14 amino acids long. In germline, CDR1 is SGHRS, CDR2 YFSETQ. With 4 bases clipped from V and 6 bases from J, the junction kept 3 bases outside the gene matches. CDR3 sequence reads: CASSLGTGDEKLFF. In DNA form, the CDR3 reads TGCGCCAGCAGCCTTGGGACAGGGGATGAAAAACTGTTTTTT.

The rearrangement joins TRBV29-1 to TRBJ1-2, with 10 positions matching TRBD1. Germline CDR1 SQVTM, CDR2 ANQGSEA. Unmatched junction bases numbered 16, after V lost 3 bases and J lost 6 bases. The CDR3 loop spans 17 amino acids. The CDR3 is CSVDLTGGAGSANGYTF. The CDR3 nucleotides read TGCAGCGTTGACTTGACAGGGGGCGCAGGATCAGCTAATGGCTACACCTTC.

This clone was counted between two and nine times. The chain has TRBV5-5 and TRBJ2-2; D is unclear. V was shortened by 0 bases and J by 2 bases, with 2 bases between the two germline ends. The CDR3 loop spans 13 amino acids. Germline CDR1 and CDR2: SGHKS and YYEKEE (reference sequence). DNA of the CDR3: TGTGCCAGCAGCTTGGTTAACACCGGGGAGCTGTTTTTT. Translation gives CASSLVNTGELFF.

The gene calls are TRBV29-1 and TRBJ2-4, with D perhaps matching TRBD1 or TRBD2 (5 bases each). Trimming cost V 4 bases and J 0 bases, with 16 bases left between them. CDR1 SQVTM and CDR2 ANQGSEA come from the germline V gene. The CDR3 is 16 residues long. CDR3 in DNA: TGCAGCGTTGGTATAAGGGGACGGCGAGCCAAAAACATTCAGTACTTC. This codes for CSVGIRGRRAKNIQYF.

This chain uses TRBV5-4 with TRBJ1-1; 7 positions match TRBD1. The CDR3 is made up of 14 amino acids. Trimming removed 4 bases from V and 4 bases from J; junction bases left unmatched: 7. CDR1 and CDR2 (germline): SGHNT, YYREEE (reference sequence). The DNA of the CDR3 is TGTGCCAGCAGCACCTCGACAGGGTTCACTGAAGCTTTCTTT. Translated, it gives CASSTSTGFTEAFF.

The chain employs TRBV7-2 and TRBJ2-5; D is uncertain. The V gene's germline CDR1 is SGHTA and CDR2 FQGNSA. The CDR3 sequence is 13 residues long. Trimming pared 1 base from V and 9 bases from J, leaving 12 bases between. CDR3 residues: CASSLGNYGSQYF. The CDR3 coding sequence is TGTGCCAGCAGCTTAGGAAACTATGGCTCCCAGTACTTC.

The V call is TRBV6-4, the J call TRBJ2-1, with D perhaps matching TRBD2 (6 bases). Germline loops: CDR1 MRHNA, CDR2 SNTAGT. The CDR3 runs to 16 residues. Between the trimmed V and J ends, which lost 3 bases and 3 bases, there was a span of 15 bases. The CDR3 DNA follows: TGTGCCAGCAGTGATCAATCGGGGGTGGGCTACAATGAGCAGTTCTTC. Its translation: CASSDQSGVGYNEQFF.

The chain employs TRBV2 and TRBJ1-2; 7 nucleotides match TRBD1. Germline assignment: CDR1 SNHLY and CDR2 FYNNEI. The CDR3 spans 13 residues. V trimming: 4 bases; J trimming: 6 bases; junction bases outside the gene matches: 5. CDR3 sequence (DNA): TGTGCCAGCAGTGGACAGGGACACAATGGCTACACCTTC. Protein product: CASSGQGHNGYTF. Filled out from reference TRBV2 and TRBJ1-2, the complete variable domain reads EPEVTQTPSHQVTQMGQEVILRCVPISNHLYFYWYRQILGQKVEFLVSFYNNEISEKSEIFDDQFSVERPDGSNFTLKIRSTKLEDSAMYFCASSGQGHNGYTFGSGTRLTVV.

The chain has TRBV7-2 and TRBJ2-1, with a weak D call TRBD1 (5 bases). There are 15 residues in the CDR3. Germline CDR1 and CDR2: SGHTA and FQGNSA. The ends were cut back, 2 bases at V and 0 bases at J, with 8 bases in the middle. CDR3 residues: CASSLQGASYNEQFF. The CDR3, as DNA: TGTGCCAGCAGCTTACAAGGGGCCTCCTACAATGAGCAGTTCTTC.

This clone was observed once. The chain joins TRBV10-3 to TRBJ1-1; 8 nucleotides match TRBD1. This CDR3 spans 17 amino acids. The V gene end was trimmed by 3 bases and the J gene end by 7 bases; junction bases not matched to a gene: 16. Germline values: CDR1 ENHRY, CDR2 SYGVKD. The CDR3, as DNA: TGTGCCATCAGTGACCCAAACCTACCGGGACAGGCCTTTGAAGCTTTCTTT. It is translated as CAISDPNLPGQAFEAFF.

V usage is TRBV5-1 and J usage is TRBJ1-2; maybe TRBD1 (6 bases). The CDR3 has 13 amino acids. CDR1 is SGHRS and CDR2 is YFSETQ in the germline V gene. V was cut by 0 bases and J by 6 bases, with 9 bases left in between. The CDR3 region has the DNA TGCGCCAGCAGCTTGGCCGGGACACATGGCTACACCTTC. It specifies CASSLAGTHGYTF. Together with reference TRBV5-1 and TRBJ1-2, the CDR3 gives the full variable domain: KAGVTQTPRYLIKTRGQQVTLSCSPISGHRSVSWYQQTPGQGLQFLFEYFSETQRNKGNFPGRFSGRQFSNSRSEMNVSTLELGDSALYLCASSLAGTHGYTFGSGTRLTVV.

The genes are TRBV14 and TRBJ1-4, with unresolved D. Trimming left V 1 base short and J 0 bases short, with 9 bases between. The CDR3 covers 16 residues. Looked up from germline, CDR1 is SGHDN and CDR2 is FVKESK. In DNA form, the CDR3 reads TGTGCCAGCAGCCAAGGGTACGGGACAACTAATGAAAAACTGTTTTTT. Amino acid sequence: CASSQGYGTTNEKLFF. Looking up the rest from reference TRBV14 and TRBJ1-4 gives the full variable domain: EAGVTQFPSHSVIEKGQTVTLRCDPISGHDNLYWYRRVMGKEIKFLLHFVKESKQDESGMPNNRFLAERTGGTYSTLKVQPAELEDSGVYFCASSQGYGTTNEKLFFGSGTQLSVL.

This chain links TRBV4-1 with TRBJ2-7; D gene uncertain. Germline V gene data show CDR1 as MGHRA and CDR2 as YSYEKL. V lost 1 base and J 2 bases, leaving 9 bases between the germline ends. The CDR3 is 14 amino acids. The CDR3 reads CASSQVSSPYEQYF. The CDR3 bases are TGCGCCAGCAGCCAAGTATCATCCCCCTACGAGCAGTACTTC.

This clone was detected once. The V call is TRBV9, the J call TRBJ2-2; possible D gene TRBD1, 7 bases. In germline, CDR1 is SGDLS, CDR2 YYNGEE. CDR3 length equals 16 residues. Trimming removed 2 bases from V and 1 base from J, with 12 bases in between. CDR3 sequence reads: CASSVGGQQNTGELFF. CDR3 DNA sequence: TGTGCCAGCAGCGTGGGGGGACAGCAGAACACCGGGGAGCTGTTTTTT.

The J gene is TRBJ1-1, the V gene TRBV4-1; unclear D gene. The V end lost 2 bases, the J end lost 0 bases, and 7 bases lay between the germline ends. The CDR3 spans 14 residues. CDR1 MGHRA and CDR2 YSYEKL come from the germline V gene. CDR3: CASSQPGMNTEAFF. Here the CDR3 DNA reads TGCGCCAGCAGCCAACCCGGGATGAACACTGAAGCTTTCTTT.